The 25 T cell receptor beta chains below all came from one sample that was sequenced in a study of identical twins. MiXCR, run by TCRdb on the 5' RACE reads, gives a single entry per CDR3 protein. Of 600,000 to 850,000 distinct CDR3 sequences listed, about 18% were seen once; the top ten hold 10% to 15%. This sample was also put to use in a study of T cells expressing NK-cell markers.

The sequenced sample consisted of PBMCs. These receptors all stem from a woman younger than 35 in good health.

A few counts support this clonotype. The CDR3 loop is CASSPRTGFFTDTQYF. The CDR3 nucleotides are TGTGCCAGCAGCCCTCGGACAGGGTTTTTCACAGATACGCAGTATTTT. The chain combines TRBV5-4 with TRBJ2-3; the match to TRBD1 covers 8 bases. In germline, CDR1 is SGHNT, CDR2 YYREEE (reference sequence). The CDR3 is made up of 16 amino acids. The J segment lost 2 bases and the V segment lost 4 bases, leaving 9 bases of the junction unmatched.

This clonotype was found a few times. The chain is built from TRBV29-1 and TRBJ2-5; weak D call: TRBD2 (5 bases). V lost 4 bases to trimming and J lost 3 bases, with 12 bases between them. The CDR3 is 13 residues long. The germline V gene encodes CDR1 SQVTM and CDR2 ANQGSEA. CDR3 in DNA: TGCAGCGTTGGAGACTATCCAAAAGAGACCCAGTACTTC. Protein sequence: CSVGDYPKETQYF.

In nucleotides, the CDR3 is TGCGCCAGCAGGACACAGGGGAGCACTGAAGCTTTCTTT. Its protein product is CASRTQGSTEAFF. The rearrangement links TRBV5-1 to TRBJ1-1, with 7 nucleotides matching TRBD1. The V gene end was trimmed by 5 bases and the J gene end by 4 bases; junction bases not matched to a gene: 5. Germline V CDR1 and CDR2: SGHRS, YFSETQ. This CDR3 is built from 13 residues.

The rearrangement links TRBV28 to TRBJ2-5, with D possibly being TRBD1 (5 bases). CDR1 and CDR2 (germline): MDHEN, SYDVKM. With 7 bases removed from V and 9 bases from J, the gap between germline ends came to 24 bases. This CDR3 has 15 amino acids. CDR3 nucleotide sequence: TGTGCCAGCATTGCGGACACCTCCTCCCAATGGGCCCAGTACTTC. Translation gives CASIADTSSQWAQYF.

The V gene is TRBV30, the J gene TRBJ2-7, with D possibly matching TRBD2 (6 bases). The CDR3 consists of 12 residues. Germline-derived CDR1 and CDR2 are GTSNPN and SVGIG (reference sequence). V dropped 1 base and J dropped 12 bases, with 16 bases sitting between them. CDR3 DNA: TGTGCCTGGAGTGCGGACTATCCCGCGTTGTACTTC. Its translation is CAWSADYPALYF.

The CDR3, as DNA: TGTGCCAGCAGTTACTGGGGTTCACCCCTCCACTTT. The encoded protein is CASSYWGSPLHF. The chain carries TRBV6-5 and TRBJ1-6; D is unclear. V was cut by 1 base and J by 9 bases, with 4 bases left in between. The length of the CDR3 is 12 residues. Germline V gives CDR1 MNHEY, CDR2 SVGAGI.

This clonotype was detected a few times. The rearrangement uses TRBV6-2 or TRBV6-3 and TRBJ2-7; perhaps D is TRBD1 or TRBD2 (5 bases each). Trimming took off 6 bases at V and 1 base at J, with 16 bases between the two ends. Germline loops: CDR1 MNHEY, CDR2 SVGEGT. There are 15 residues in the CDR3. CDR3 sequence (DNA): TGTGCCAGCAGGGAACCGGGACGGGCATCCTACGAGCAGTACTTC. Residues: CASREPGRASYEQYF.

The rearrangement uses TRBV30 and TRBJ2-7; a weak D match, TRBD2 (5 bases). The CDR3 covers 13 residues. Deletions cut 5 bases from V and 2 bases from J, with 13 bases between. Looked up from germline, CDR1 is GTSNPN and CDR2 is SVGIG (reference sequence). DNA of the CDR3: TGTGCCTGGGCGGGCGGAAGGACCTACGAGCAGTACTTC. As protein: CAWAGGRTYEQYF.

This sequence joins TRBV4-3 and TRBJ2-2, with 13 positions matching TRBD2. Germline V gene data show CDR1 as LGHNA and CDR2 as YSLEER. Trimming took 0 bases from V and 3 from J; bases not matched to a gene: 7. CDR3 size: 19 residues. CDR3 sequence (DNA): TGCGCCAGCAGCCAAGATAGGGGGACTAGCGGGACTGACACCGGGGAGCTGTTTTTT. Amino acids: CASSQDRGTSGTDTGELFF.

This chain joins TRBV18 and TRBJ1-1; the D gene is possibly TRBD1 (6 bases). Between the trimmed V and J ends, which lost 3 bases and 8 bases, there was a span of 13 bases. CDR1 and CDR2 from the germline V gene are KGHSH and LQKENI. The CDR3 loop spans 13 amino acids. CDR3 residues: CASSPDSSLEAFF. CDR3 bases: TGTGCCAGCTCACCGGACAGCAGTTTAGAAGCTTTCTTT.

This clonotype was seen repeatedly, ten times or more. This sequence joins TRBV20-1 and TRBJ2-7, with 7 bases that match TRBD1. CDR3 length: 12 amino acids. Germline loops: CDR1 DFQATT, CDR2 SNEGSKA (reference sequence). Trimming removed 6 bases from V and 2 bases from J; junction bases left unmatched: 4. The CDR3 nucleotides are TGCAGTGCCGACAGGGACGCCTACGAGCAGTACTTC. This sequence encodes CSADRDAYEQYF.

This clonotype appeared a few times. The chain uses TRBV5-4 and TRBJ2-5, with a possible D match to TRBD2 (6 bases). Germline CDR1 and CDR2: SGHNT and YYREEE (reference sequence). This CDR3 has 13 amino acids. Trimming took off 4 bases at V and 4 bases at J, with 11 bases between the two ends. The CDR3 DNA is TGTGCCAGCAGCGGGGACTCCAGAGAGACCCAGTACTTC. This translates into CASSGDSRETQYF. The variable domain in full, completed from reference TRBV5-4 and TRBJ2-5, reads ETGVTQSPTHLIKTRGQQVTLRCSSQSGHNTVSWYQQALGQGPQFIFQYYREEENGRGNFPPRFSGLQFPNYSSELNVNALELDDSALYLCASSGDSRETQYFGPGTRLLVL.

The CDR3, as DNA: TGCGCCAGCAGCCCAGGGTCAGACACCGGGGAGCTGTTTTTT. Translating gives CASSPGSDTGELFF. This chain uses TRBV5-1 with TRBJ2-2; a possible D gene is TRBD1 (5 bases). This CDR3 spans 14 amino acids. CDR1 is SGHRS and CDR2 is YFSETQ in the germline V gene. V was pared by 4 bases and J by 3 bases, with 10 bases between.

This clonotype has only a few counts. The gene calls are TRBV6-5 and TRBJ2-1, with a weak D call TRBD1 (6 bases). The ends were cut back, 4 bases at V and 3 bases at J, with 13 bases in the middle. The CDR3 sequence is 15 residues long. Looked up from germline, CDR1 is MNHEY and CDR2 is SVGAGI. The CDR3 DNA sequence: TGTGCCAGCAGTTCCAGGGGTTCCCGCTACAATGAGCAGTTCTTC. Its translation: CASSSRGSRYNEQFF.

This rearrangement joins TRBV27 to TRBJ1-2; 9 bases line up with TRBD1. CDR1 is MNHEY and CDR2 is SMNVEV in the germline V gene (reference sequence). J gave up 4 bases and V 4 bases, and 7 bases lay outside the gene matches. The CDR3 consists of 15 residues. Written as DNA, the CDR3 is TGTGCCAGCAGTTCCGCGGGACAGGGTTCCTATGGCTACACCTTC. It translates to CASSSAGQGSYGYTF.

The genes are TRBV12-3 or TRBV12-4 and TRBJ2-1; TRBD2 might be the D (6 bases). V lost 1 base to trimming and J lost 15 bases, with 10 bases between them. The CDR3 totals 11 residues. The CDR3 bases are TGTGCCAGCAGTTTAGTGCGGGGTCTGTTCTTC. It yields the protein CASSLVRGLFF.

This clonotype has just a few counts. The CDR3 region is CSAQRTVSTDTQYF. The CDR3 nucleotides read TGCAGTGCCCAGCGGACGGTCAGCACAGATACGCAGTATTTT. V usage is TRBV20-1 and J usage is TRBJ2-3; TRBD2 might be the D (5 bases). Germline V gene sequence: CDR1 DFQATT, CDR2 SNEGSKA (reference sequence). This CDR3 spans 14 amino acids. The V end lost 6 bases, the J end lost 0 bases, and 13 bases lay between the germline ends.

This chain uses TRBV4-3 with TRBJ1-1; D is undetermined. With 0 bases removed from V and 1 base from J, the gap between germline ends came to 6 bases. The CDR3 covers 14 residues. Germline assignment: CDR1 LGHNA and CDR2 YSLEER. CDR3 sequence (DNA): TGCGCCAGCAGCCAAGAAATGGGGAACACTGAAGCTTTCTTT. Residues: CASSQEMGNTEAFF.

This clonotype appeared a single time. This chain uses TRBV12-3 or TRBV12-4 with TRBJ2-5; TRBD1 is a possible D gene (6 bases). CDR3 length: 13 amino acids. V was pared by 4 bases and J by 4 bases, with 10 bases between. CDR3 sequence (DNA): TGTGCCAGCAGTTACAGGGTATTAGAGACCCAGTACTTC. It translates to CASSYRVLETQYF.

This clonotype was seen a few times. The chain is built from TRBV2 and TRBJ1-1; TRBD1 matches at 7 bases. V dropped 7 bases and J dropped 0; count of bases not matched to a gene: 2. This CDR3 spans 13 amino acids. Germline V lookup: CDR1 SNHLY, CDR2 FYNNEI. CDR3 bases: TGTGCCAGCAAGACAGGGATGAACACTGAAGCTTTCTTT. Its translation: CASKTGMNTEAFF.

This clonotype came up a few times. V is TRBV12-3 or TRBV12-4 and J is TRBJ2-2, with 7 bases matching TRBD2. Trimming removed 1 base from V and 2 bases from J; junction bases left unmatched: 4. The CDR3 is 16 amino acids. DNA for the CDR3: TGTGCCAGCAGTTTAGTGGCTAGCGGAAACACCGGGGAGCTGTTTTTT. This encodes CASSLVASGNTGELFF.

The chain carries TRBV2 and TRBJ2-5; a weak D match, TRBD1 (6 bases). Germline loops: CDR1 SNHLY, CDR2 FYNNEI. The length of the CDR3 is 14 residues. V lost 5 bases and J 4 bases, leaving 14 bases between the germline ends. The CDR3 coding sequence is TGTGCCAGCAGTAGAGGGACAACTGTAGAGACCCAGTACTTC. Protein product: CASSRGTTVETQYF.

This clonotype was recorded a few times. The CDR3 DNA is TGTGCCACCAGCAGAGACGAGCAGTACTTC. It codes for CATSRDEQYF. This sequence joins TRBV15 and TRBJ2-7; D is undetermined. Germline V CDR1 and CDR2: LNHNV, YYDKDF (reference sequence). The V gene lost 0 bases and the J gene lost 6 bases, with 0 bases spanning the gap. This CDR3 has 10 residues. Together with reference TRBV15 and TRBJ2-7, the CDR3 gives the full variable domain: DAMVIQNPRYQVTQFGKPVTLSCSQTLNHNVMYWYQQKSSQAPKLLFHYYDKDFNNEADTPDNFQSRRPNTSFCFLDIRSPGLGDTAMYLCATSRDEQYFGPGTRLTVT.

The chain employs TRBV7-9 and TRBJ2-5; D ambiguous. There are 14 residues in the CDR3. Trimming removed 4 bases from V and 5 bases from J, with 14 bases in between. Per the germline V gene, CDR1 is SEHNR and CDR2 is FQNEAQ (reference sequence). CDR3 protein: CASSYREGAETQYF. The CDR3, as DNA: TGTGCCAGCAGCTACCGAGAAGGCGCGGAGACCCAGTACTTC.

The chain employs TRBV6-1 and TRBJ2-7, with D perhaps TRBD1 (6 bases). Germline V CDR1 and CDR2: MNHNS, SASEGT. The ends were cut back, 6 bases at V and 1 base at J, with 19 bases in the middle. The CDR3 contains 16 residues. Here the CDR3 DNA reads TGTGCCAGCAGGGCACAGGGATCCCGACCTTCCTACGAGCAGTACTTC. Residues: CASRAQGSRPSYEQYF.